Listed below are T cell receptor beta chains from one sample, sequenced in a study of blood T cell repertoires in COVID-19. TCRdb's table, derived via immunoSEQ multiplex PCR, lists solely in-frame clones and lacks some. Altogether hundreds of thousands of clones are present, 88% being singletons, with the ten largest covering around 0.78%. Sequencing was carried out using peripheral blood. Source of these receptors: a woman aged 30 to 39 with acute or convalescent COVID-19. Both conserved end residues are part of each CDR3. The D gene is left open where the match is weak. Clone size appears in some rows only: once, few, many, or a class for an expanded clone.

d_call	v_call	j_call	clone_size	cdr3_aa	cdr3_nt
TRBD1	TRBV19	TRBJ1-1	NA	CASRIGQGVNTEAFF	TGTGCCAGTAGGATCGGACAGGGGGTGAACACTGAAGCTTTCTTT
NA	TRBV6-2/TRBV6-3	TRBJ2-1	NA	CASSSVDRRQFF	TGTGCCAGCAGTTCCGTTGACAGAAGGCAGTTCTTC
TRBD1	TRBV5-6	TRBJ1-3	NA	CASSLTGGTASGNTIYF	TGTGCCAGCAGCTTAACAGGGGGGACAGCATCTGGAAACACCATATATTTT
NA	TRBV6-6	TRBJ2-4	NA	CASSSPRGVNKNIQYF	TGTGCCAGCAGTTCCCCCCGCGGGGTGAACAAAAACATTCAGTACTTC
TRBD2	TRBV29-1	TRBJ2-1	NA	CSVRRGTSANNEQFF	TGCAGCGTCCGAAGGGGGACTAGCGCAAACAATGAGCAGTTCTTC
NA	TRBV7-3	TRBJ2-7	NA	CATEIDSRPQTSYEQYF	TGTGCCACCGAAATCGACTCTAGACCGCAAACGTCCTACGAGCAGTACTTC
NA	TRBV6-5	TRBJ1-5	NA	CASSYVPNQPQHF	TGTGCCAGCAGTTACGTCCCTAACCAGCCCCAGCATTTT
NA	TRBV6-5	TRBJ2-7	NA	CASSPSAGTYEQYF	TGTGCCAGCAGCCCCAGCGCGGGAACCTACGAGCAGTACTTC
TRBD2	TRBV19	TRBJ2-6	NA	CASIPSGRSGANVLTF	TGTGCCAGTATTCCTAGCGGGAGGTCTGGGGCCAACGTCCTGACTTTC
TRBD1	TRBV7-8	TRBJ2-1	once	CASTLTGGRETYNEQFF	TGTGCCAGCACCCTGACAGGGGGTCGGGAGACCTACAATGAGCAGTTCTTC
NA	TRBV25-1	TRBJ2-2	NA	CASSIRGSGKNTGELFF	TGTGCCAGCAGTATAAGGGGGAGCGGGAAGAACACCGGGGAGCTGTTTTTT
TRBD1	TRBV18	TRBJ2-1	NA	CASSPSGTGGYNEQFF	TGTGCCAGCTCACCTTCCGGGACAGGGGGCTACAATGAGCAGTTCTTC
TRBD2	TRBV15	TRBJ2-3	NA	CATSRGAGGADTQYF	TGTGCCACCAGCAGAGGAGCGGGAGGGGCAGATACGCAGTATTTT
TRBD2	TRBV5-1	TRBJ2-7	few	CASTRTSGSYEQYF	TGCGCCAGCACCCGGACTAGCGGGAGTTACGAGCAGTACTTC